The entry below gives a single TCR beta chain sequence along with its context. It was the library that attached unique molecular identifiers to individual cDNA molecules. MiXCR was run by TCRdb on the 5' RACE reads, yielding one entry per CDR3 protein. The repertoire consists of roughly 81,000 distinct CDR3 sequences, with 7.7% occurring once and the leading ten covering 2% to 2.5%. The data belong to a study of human T cells and chemical hapten exposure. Study-level background: TCR yields differed between samples (mainly from small differences in pooled library volume).

Total RNA was extracted from unfractionated whole blood. Looked up from germline, CDR1 is SGHVS and CDR2 is FNYEAQ. The CDR3 loop spans 16 amino acids. The V gene lost 1 base and the J gene lost 1 base, with 13 bases spanning the gap. V and J are TRBV7-6 and TRBJ1-1, with a tentative D call TRBD1 (6 bases). This clonotype originated in a male donor in good health. CDR3 residues: CASSLGSRGSNTEAFF. CDR3 sequence (DNA): TGTGCCAGCAGCTTAGGCTCTAGGGGGTCGAACACTGAAGCTTTCTTT. Full variable domain (rest looked up from reference TRBV7-6 and TRBJ1-1): GAGVSQSPRYKVTKRGQDVALRCDPISGHVSLYWYRQALGQGPEFLTYFNYEAQQDKSGLPNDRFSAERPEGSISTLTIQRTEQRDSAMYRCASSLGSRGSNTEAFFGQGTRLTVV.